The rows below give T cell receptor beta chains drawn from one sample of a study of response to subunit inactivated influenza vaccine. TCRdb passed the RT-PCR reads through MiXCR, listing each CDR3 protein once. The sample holds approximately 700,000 distinct CDR3 sequences, approximately 15% seen once. Sequencing used PBMCs from blood, obtained less than 15 days before vaccination. These receptors all stem from a man between 50 and 59 years old who received an inactivated influenza vaccine. CDR3s include the opening cysteine and the closing phenylalanine or tryptophan. The order of the fields is CDR3 DNA, CDR3 protein, J gene, D gene, V gene, clone size. A D gene is named only where the DNA matches it firmly. Not every row has a clone size; where given, it reads once, few, many or a size class.

CDR3nt: TGTGCCAGCAACGGACTAGCGGGCAATGAGCAGTTCTTC
CDR3aa: CASNGLAGNEQFF
j_gene: TRBJ2-1
d_gene: TRBD2
v_gene: TRBV2
abundance: many

CDR3nt: TGTGCCAGCAGTAAGGGACTCCCATCTGGTGCCAAAAACATTCAGTACTTC
CDR3aa: CASSKGLPSGAKNIQYF
j_gene: TRBJ2-4
d_gene: .
v_gene: TRBV6-1
abundance: few

CDR3nt: TGTGCCAGCAGCACGACAGGGGCGGAGACCCAGTACTTC
CDR3aa: CASSTTGAETQYF
j_gene: TRBJ2-5
d_gene: TRBD1
v_gene: TRBV7-9
abundance: .

CDR3nt: TGTGCCAGCAGCTATGGACTAGCGGCGAGCACAGATACGCAGTATTTT
CDR3aa: CASSYGLAASTDTQYF
j_gene: TRBJ2-3
d_gene: TRBD2
v_gene: TRBV3-1
abundance: many

CDR3nt: TGTGCCAGCAGTGGACAGGCGAGGGGTGAAAAACTGTTTTTT
CDR3aa: CASSGQARGEKLFF
j_gene: TRBJ1-4
d_gene: TRBD1
v_gene: TRBV12-3/TRBV12-4
abundance: few

CDR3nt: TGTGCCAGCAGCGTCCGGGACAGGGTTGCCTATGAGCAGTTCTTC
CDR3aa: CASSVRDRVAYEQFF
j_gene: TRBJ2-1
d_gene: TRBD1
v_gene: TRBV9
abundance: .

CDR3nt: TGTGCCAGCAGTGAAGGAGGAGGTACCTACGAGCAGTACTTC
CDR3aa: CASSEGGGTYEQYF
j_gene: TRBJ2-7
d_gene: .
v_gene: TRBV2
abundance: many

CDR3nt: TGTGCCAGCAGCGTAGATGGGAGTCGCACAGATACGCAGTATTTT
CDR3aa: CASSVDGSRTDTQYF
j_gene: TRBJ2-3
d_gene: .
v_gene: TRBV9
abundance: .

CDR3nt: TGCGCCAGTGGACAGGGGGCTACTGAAGCTTTCTTT
CDR3aa: CASGQGATEAFF
j_gene: TRBJ1-1
d_gene: TRBD1
v_gene: TRBV5-1
abundance: many

CDR3nt: TGCAGTGCTTGGGGGACAGGGGTTGGCGGGGAGCTGTTTTTT
CDR3aa: CSAWGTGVGGELFF
j_gene: TRBJ2-2
d_gene: TRBD1
v_gene: TRBV20-1
abundance: .

CDR3nt: TGTGCCAGCTCACCGGCAGGGGTAGGCGAAAAACTGTTTTTT
CDR3aa: CASSPAGVGEKLFF
j_gene: TRBJ1-4
d_gene: .
v_gene: TRBV18
abundance: .

CDR3nt: TGCGCCAGCAGGCAGGGGAAGAATGAGCAGTTCTTC
CDR3aa: CASRQGKNEQFF
j_gene: TRBJ2-1
d_gene: .
v_gene: TRBV5-1
abundance: few

CDR3nt: TGTGCCATCAGTGTAAGAGACGCAAGCACCGGGGAGCTGTTTTTT
CDR3aa: CAISVRDASTGELFF
j_gene: TRBJ2-2
d_gene: .
v_gene: TRBV10-3
abundance: few

CDR3nt: TGCAGTGCTGTCACGGGGGCTGGGACTGAAGCTTTCTTT
CDR3aa: CSAVTGAGTEAFF
j_gene: TRBJ1-1
d_gene: .
v_gene: TRBV20-1
abundance: .

CDR3nt: TGTGCCAGCAGCTCCGGGACAGGGGATGAGACCCAGTACTTC
CDR3aa: CASSSGTGDETQYF
j_gene: TRBJ2-5
d_gene: TRBD1
v_gene: TRBV9
abundance: few

CDR3nt: TGCGCCAGCAGCTTCTCGGCAGGGAGCTCCTACGAGCAGTACTTC
CDR3aa: CASSFSAGSSYEQYF
j_gene: TRBJ2-7
d_gene: .
v_gene: TRBV5-1
abundance: few

CDR3nt: TGTGCCAGTAGACCGGGACAGGGAAGCACTGAAGCTTTCTTT
CDR3aa: CASRPGQGSTEAFF
j_gene: TRBJ1-1
d_gene: TRBD1
v_gene: TRBV19
abundance: few

CDR3nt: TGTGCCAGCAGCTCGGGACTAGCGGGGAGTAAAAATGAGCAGTTCTTC
CDR3aa: CASSSGLAGSKNEQFF
j_gene: TRBJ2-1
d_gene: TRBD2
v_gene: TRBV11-3
abundance: .

CDR3nt: TGCAGTGCTAGTCGAGGGTTTGGCACTGAAGCTTTCTTT
CDR3aa: CSASRGFGTEAFF
j_gene: TRBJ1-1
d_gene: .
v_gene: TRBV20-1
abundance: few

CDR3nt: TGCGCCAGCAGAGTCCACGAGCAGTACTTC
CDR3aa: CASRVHEQYF
j_gene: TRBJ2-7
d_gene: .
v_gene: TRBV10-1
abundance: few